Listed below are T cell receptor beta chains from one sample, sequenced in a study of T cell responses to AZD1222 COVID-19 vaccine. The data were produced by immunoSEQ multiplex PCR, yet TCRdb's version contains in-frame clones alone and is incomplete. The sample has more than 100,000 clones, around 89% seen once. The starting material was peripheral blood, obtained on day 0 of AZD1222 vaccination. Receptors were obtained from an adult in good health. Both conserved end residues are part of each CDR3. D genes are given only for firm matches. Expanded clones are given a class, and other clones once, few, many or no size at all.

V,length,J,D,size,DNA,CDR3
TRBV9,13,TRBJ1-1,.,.,TGTGCCAGCAGCTCCACACCCAACACTGAAGCTTTCTTT,CASSSTPNTEAFF
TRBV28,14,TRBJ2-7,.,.,TGTGCCAGCAGCCTTGTGGGGGGCAAGCACGAGCAGTACTTC,CASSLVGGKHEQYF
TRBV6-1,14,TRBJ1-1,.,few,TGTGCCAGCAGTGAATCGGGGTTTTACACTGAAGCTTTCTTT,CASSESGFYTEAFF
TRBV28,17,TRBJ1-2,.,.,TGTGCCAGCAGTTTGGGGGTCCTGCTAGACAGAGACTATGGCTACACCTTC,CASSLGVLLDRDYGYTF
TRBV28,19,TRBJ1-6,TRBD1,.,TGTGCCAGCAGTTCAGACCCCCCCGGGACAGGGGATTATAATTCACCCCTCCACTTT,CASSSDPPGTGDYNSPLHF
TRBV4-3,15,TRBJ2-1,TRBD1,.,TGCGCCAGCAGCCAAGATGCCAGGGGGCCCAATGAGCAGTTCTTC,CASSQDARGPNEQFF
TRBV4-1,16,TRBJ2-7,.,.,TGCGCCAGCAGCCAAGATGCCAAGGTGGTCTCCTACGAGCAGTACTTC,CASSQDAKVVSYEQYF
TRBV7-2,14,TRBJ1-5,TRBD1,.,TGTGCCAGCAGCGGGGGACAGGGAGGTCAGCCCCAGCATTTT,CASSGGQGGQPQHF
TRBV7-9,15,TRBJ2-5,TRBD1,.,TGTGCCAGCAGCCCACGGGACAGATTCCAGGAGACCCAGTACTTC,CASSPRDRFQETQYF
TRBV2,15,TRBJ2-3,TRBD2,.,TGTGCCAGCAGCCCCCGGGACTATTACACAGATACGCAGTATTTT,CASSPRDYYTDTQYF
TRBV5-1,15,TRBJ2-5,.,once,TGCGCCAGCAGCTACGACGGGGCCCTGGGAGAGACCCAGTACTTC,CASSYDGALGETQYF
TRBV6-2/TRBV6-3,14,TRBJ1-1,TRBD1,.,TGTGCCAGCAGTAAACAGGGGTCGAACACTGAAGCTTTCTTT,CASSKQGSNTEAFF
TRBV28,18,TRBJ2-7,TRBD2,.,TGTGCCAGCAGTAGTGGGACTAGCGGGAGCTTGCGATCCTACGAGCAGTACTTC,CASSSGTSGSLRSYEQYF
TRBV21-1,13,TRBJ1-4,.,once,TGTGCCAGCAGCAAACACCGTCGGAGAAAACTGTTTTTT,CASSKHRRRKLFF
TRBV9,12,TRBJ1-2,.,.,TGTGCCAGCAGCCTGGGGGGCGATGGCTACACCTTC,CASSLGGDGYTF
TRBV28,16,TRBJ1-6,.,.,TGTGCCAGCACCCCAGGGTGGACGGTCCCTAATTCACCCCTCCACTTT,CASTPGWTVPNSPLHF
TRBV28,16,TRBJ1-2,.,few,TGTGCCAGCAGTAAGGGGAGGGGAACCTCTAACTATGGCTACACCTTC,CASSKGRGTSNYGYTF
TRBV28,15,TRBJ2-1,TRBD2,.,TGTGCCAGCAGTTTGATGGCGGGAGGTAGGCAGGAGCAGTTCTTC,CASSLMAGGRQEQFF
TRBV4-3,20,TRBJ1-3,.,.,TGCGCCAGCAGCCAAGATCCTGGGTCTCCTGGCGTCCTCTCTGGAAACACCATATATTTT,CASSQDPGSPGVLSGNTIYF
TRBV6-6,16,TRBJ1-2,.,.,TGTGCCAGCACCGGAAACCCGGGCCTTTATAACTATGGCTACACCTTC,CASTGNPGLYNYGYTF
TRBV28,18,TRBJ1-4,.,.,TGTGCCAGCAGTTATCTATCAAGAGGGGCAGGAGAGAACCGAAAACTGTTTTTT,CASSYLSRGAGENRKLFF
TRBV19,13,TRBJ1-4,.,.,TGTGCCAGTAGTATAAACCTCGGGGAAAAACTGTTTTTT,CASSINLGEKLFF
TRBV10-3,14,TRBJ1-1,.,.,TGTGCCATCAGTGATTGGGATACGAACACTGAAGCTTTCTTT,CAISDWDTNTEAFF
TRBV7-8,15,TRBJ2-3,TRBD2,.,TGTGCCAGCAGCTTATCGGGCGGGGGGGCAGATACGCAGTATTTT,CASSLSGGGADTQYF
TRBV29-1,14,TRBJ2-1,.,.,TGCAGCGTTGAGGTTAGGGCTGTATACAATGAGCAGTTCTTC,CSVEVRAVYNEQFF
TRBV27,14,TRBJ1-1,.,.,TGTGCCAGCACCCAGGGACTAACGAACACTGAAGCTTTCTTT,CASTQGLTNTEAFF
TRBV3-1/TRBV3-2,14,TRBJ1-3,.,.,TGTGCCAGCAGTCAAGGGACTCTTGGAAACACCATATATTTT,CASSQGTLGNTIYF
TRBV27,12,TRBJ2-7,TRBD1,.,TGTGCCAGCAGTCGGACAGGGGTTGAGCAGTACTTC,CASSRTGVEQYF
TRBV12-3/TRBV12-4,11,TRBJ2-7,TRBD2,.,TGTGCCAGCAGTCCGGGGGGGGAGCAGTACTTC,CASSPGGEQYF
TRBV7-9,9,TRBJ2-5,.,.,TGTGCCAGCGAGGAGACCCAGTACTTC,CASEETQYF
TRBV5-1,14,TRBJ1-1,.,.,TGCGCCAGCAGCTTGCCGGGGGGAAACACTGAAGCTTTCTTT,CASSLPGGNTEAFF
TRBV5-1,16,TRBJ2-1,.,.,TGCGCCAGCAGCTGGTTCCCCGGCGGAGCTTACAATGAGCAGTTCTTC,CASSWFPGGAYNEQFF
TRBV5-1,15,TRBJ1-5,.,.,TGCGCCAGCAGCTTAGGAGGGACGAGCAATCAGCCCCAGCATTTT,CASSLGGTSNQPQHF
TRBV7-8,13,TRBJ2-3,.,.,TGTGCCAGCAGCCGGACAAACTCAGATACGCAGTATTTT,CASSRTNSDTQYF
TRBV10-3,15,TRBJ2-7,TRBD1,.,TGTGCCATCAGGGTTTGGGACAGGGGACACGACGAGCAGTACTTC,CAIRVWDRGHDEQYF
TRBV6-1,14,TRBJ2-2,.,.,TGTGCCAGCAGTGAGTCGACAGTCACCGGGGAGCTGTTTTTT,CASSESTVTGELFF
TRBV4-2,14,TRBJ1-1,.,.,TGTGCCAGCAGCCAGGATGGAGGGGCGCCTGAAGCTTTCTTT,CASSQDGGAPEAFF
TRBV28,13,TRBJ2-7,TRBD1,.,TGTGCCAGCAGTCGGACAGGGAAGTCCGAGCAGTACTTC,CASSRTGKSEQYF
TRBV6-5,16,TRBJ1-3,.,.,TGTGCCAGCAGTTACTCGAAACGTTTCTCTGGAAACACCATATATTTT,CASSYSKRFSGNTIYF
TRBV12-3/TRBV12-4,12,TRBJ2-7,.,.,TGTGCCAGCAGCCTCGAGGGGGGAGGGGCGTACTTC,CASSLEGGGAYF
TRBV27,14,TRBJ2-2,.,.,TGTGCCAGCAGGTCGAGGGTGAACACCGGGGAGCTGTTTTTT,CASRSRVNTGELFF
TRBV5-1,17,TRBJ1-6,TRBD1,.,TGCGCCAGCAGCTTGGCCATGGCAGGGGGCGGGAGTTCACCCCTCCACTTT,CASSLAMAGGGSSPLHF
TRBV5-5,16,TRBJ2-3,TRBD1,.,TGTGCCAGCAGCTTGGCAGGGGGAGACCTTGCAGATACGCAGTATTTT,CASSLAGGDLADTQYF
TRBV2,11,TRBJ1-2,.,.,TGTGCCAGCACCCGGGGTTGGGGCTACACCTTC,CASTRGWGYTF
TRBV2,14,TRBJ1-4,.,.,TGTGCCAGCAGTGAACAGGTTACAAATGAAAAACTGTTTTTT,CASSEQVTNEKLFF